This T cell receptor (beta chain) originates from a study of blood T cell repertoires in COVID-19. Study information: PBMCs, B-cell-depleted T cells, or T cells were the source of the cDNA or gDNA that made up the material.

Sequenced by immunoSEQ multiplex PCR; TCRdb stores in-frame clones only, minus some. The sample lists some 320,000 clones; roughly 90% were seen once. The V end was cut by 3 bases, the J end by 6 bases, with 19 bases between. Per germline, CDR1 SGHRS and CDR2 YFSETQ. The CDR3 extends over 15 amino acids. This clonotype was obtained from a man aged 55 to 70 who had recovered from COVID-19. V and J are TRBV5-1 and TRBJ2-7; possible D gene TRBD1, 5 bases. The material sequenced was PBMCs or T cells enriched from blood (not recorded which). CDR3 DNA: TGCGCCAGCAGCTCGACCACTTCAGGGTCGGGCGAGCAGTACTTC. As protein: CASSSTTSGSGEQYF.